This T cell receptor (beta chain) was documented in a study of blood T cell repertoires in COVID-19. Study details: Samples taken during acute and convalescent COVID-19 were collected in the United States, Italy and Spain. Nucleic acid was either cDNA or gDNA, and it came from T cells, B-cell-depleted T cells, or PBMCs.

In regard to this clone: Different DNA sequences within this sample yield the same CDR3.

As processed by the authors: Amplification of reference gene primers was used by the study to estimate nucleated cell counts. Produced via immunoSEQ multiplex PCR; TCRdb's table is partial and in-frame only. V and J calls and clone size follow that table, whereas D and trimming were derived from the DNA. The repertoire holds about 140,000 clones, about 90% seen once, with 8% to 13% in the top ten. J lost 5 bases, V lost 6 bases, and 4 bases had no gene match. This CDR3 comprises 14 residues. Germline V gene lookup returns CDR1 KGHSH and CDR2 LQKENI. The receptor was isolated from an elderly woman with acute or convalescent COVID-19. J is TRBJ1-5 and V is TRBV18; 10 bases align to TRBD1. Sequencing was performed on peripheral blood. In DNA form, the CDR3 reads TGTGCCAGCTCGCCGGGGACAGGGGATCAGCCCCAGCATTTT. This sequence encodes CASSPGTGDQPQHF. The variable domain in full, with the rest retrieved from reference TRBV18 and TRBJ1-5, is NAGVMQNPRHLVRRRGQEARLRCSPMKGHSHVYWYRQLPEEGLKFMVYLQKENIIDESGMPKERFSAEFPKEGPSILRIQQVVRGDSAAYFCASSPGTGDQPQHFGDGTRLSIL.